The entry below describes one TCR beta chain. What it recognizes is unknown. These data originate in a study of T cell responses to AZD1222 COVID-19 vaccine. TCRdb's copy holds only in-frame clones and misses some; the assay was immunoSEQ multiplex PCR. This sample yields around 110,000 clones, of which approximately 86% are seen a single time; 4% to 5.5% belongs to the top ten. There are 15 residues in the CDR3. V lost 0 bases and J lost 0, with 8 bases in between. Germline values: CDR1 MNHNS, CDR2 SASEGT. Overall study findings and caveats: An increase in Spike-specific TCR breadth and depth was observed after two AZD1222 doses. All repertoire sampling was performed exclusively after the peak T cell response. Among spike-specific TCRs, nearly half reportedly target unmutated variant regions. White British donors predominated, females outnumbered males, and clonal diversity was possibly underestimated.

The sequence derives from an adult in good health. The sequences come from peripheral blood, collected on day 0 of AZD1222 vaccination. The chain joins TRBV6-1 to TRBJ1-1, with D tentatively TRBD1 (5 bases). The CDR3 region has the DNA TGTGCCAGCAGTGAAGCTAGGGGAATGAACACTGAAGCTTTCTTT. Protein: CASSEARGMNTEAFF.